Listed below are T cell receptor beta chains from one sample, sequenced in a study of blood T cells in healthy people across ages. TCRdb used MiXCR to reprocess the 5' RACE reads, holding one entry per CDR3 protein. The data show about 650,000 distinct CDR3 sequences, approximately 29% seen once. Source material: blood. These receptor sequences come from a woman older than 75 in good health. Each CDR3 is given with its conserved first and last residue. D genes are given only for firm matches.

D: NA; J: TRBJ1-2; V: TRBV29-1; length: 13; CDR3: CSVGLDSARGYTF
D: NA; J: TRBJ1-1; V: TRBV6-6; length: 12; CDR3: CASSTTDTEAFF
D: NA; J: TRBJ1-4; V: TRBV6-1; length: 13; CDR3: CASRSSTNEKLFF
D: NA; J: TRBJ2-3; V: TRBV5-4; length: 16; CDR3: CASRPSTGRGTDTQYF
D: TRBD1; J: TRBJ2-3; V: TRBV7-9; length: 15; CDR3: CASSPGQGNSDTQYF
D: NA; J: TRBJ2-1; V: TRBV27; length: 13; CDR3: CASSPDGAYEQFF
D: NA; J: TRBJ2-7; V: TRBV10-3; length: 13; CDR3: CAISESLWYEQYF
D: NA; J: TRBJ2-7; V: TRBV7-8; length: 14; CDR3: CASSPLTGSNEQYF
D: NA; J: TRBJ2-3; V: TRBV20-1; length: 12; CDR3: CSAPGTTDTQYF
D: TRBD2; J: TRBJ2-1; V: TRBV28; length: 15; CDR3: CASEPSGGRPHEQFF
D: NA; J: TRBJ2-1; V: TRBV9; length: 16; CDR3: CASSVGGDSTYNEQFF
D: TRBD2; J: NA; V: TRBV10-3; length: 14; CDR3: CATNLAGGSGTQYF
D: TRBD1; J: NA; V: TRBV6-5; length: 14; CDR3: CASSTGDRGYEQYF
D: TRBD2; J: TRBJ2-7; V: TRBV3-1; length: 14; CDR3: CASSLSAGENEQYF
D: TRBD2; J: TRBJ2-3; V: TRBV5-6; length: 18; CDR3: CASSPPWISGRGTDTQYF
D: TRBD2; J: TRBJ2-3; V: TRBV7-2; length: 18; CDR3: CASSLGPSGGARTDTQYF
D: TRBD2; J: TRBJ2-1; V: TRBV5-1; length: 13; CDR3: CASMIAGVNEQFF
D: NA; J: TRBJ1-1; V: TRBV27; length: 13; CDR3: CASSFRATTEAFF
D: NA; J: TRBJ2-1; V: TRBV20-1; length: 14; CDR3: CSASGGQGTGEQFF
D: NA; J: TRBJ2-5; V: TRBV12-3/TRBV12-4; length: 13; CDR3: CASSPYRDNERYF
D: NA; J: TRBJ2-3; V: TRBV27; length: 18; CDR3: CASRNTLRGAHSTDTQYF
D: NA; J: TRBJ2-5; V: TRBV18; length: 14; CDR3: CASSPAESEETQYF
D: NA; J: TRBJ1-5; V: TRBV6-1; length: 17; CDR3: CASQPIESAISNQPQHF
D: NA; J: TRBJ2-1; V: TRBV7-3; length: 15; CDR3: CASSWGGGVEETQFF
D: TRBD1; J: TRBJ1-1; V: TRBV7-3; length: 13; CDR3: CASSPDRCTEAFF
D: TRBD1; J: TRBJ2-7; V: TRBV20-1; length: 15; CDR3: CSARGGRGHSYEQYF
D: TRBD1; J: TRBJ1-2; V: TRBV20-1; length: 15; CDR3: CSASHGGTGGYGYTF
D: NA; J: TRBJ1-2; V: TRBV30; length: 12; CDR3: CAWTTGGVGYTF
D: NA; J: TRBJ2-3; V: TRBV7-2; length: 16; CDR3: CASSLAGTKGADTQYF
D: TRBD1; J: TRBJ2-7; V: TRBV7-2; length: 14; CDR3: CASSLNRGVSEQYF
D: NA; J: TRBJ2-1; V: TRBV5-1; length: 16; CDR3: CASSLDGTRIHNEQFF
D: NA; J: TRBJ1-6; V: TRBV9; length: 14; CDR3: CASNVAGPDSPLHF
D: NA; J: TRBJ2-1; V: TRBV7-2; length: 17; CDR3: CASSLAGTLLIGNEQFF
D: TRBD1; J: TRBJ2-1; V: TRBV20-1; length: 20; CDR3: CSARDSGAGGMIRSYNEQFF
D: NA; J: TRBJ1-1; V: TRBV3-1; length: 14; CDR3: CASSQEGGYPEAFF
D: TRBD2; J: TRBJ2-7; V: TRBV7-8; length: 16; CDR3: CASSLAAGDGTYEQYF
D: NA; J: TRBJ2-5; V: TRBV5-1; length: 13; CDR3: CASSSTIRETQYF
D: TRBD1; J: TRBJ1-1; V: TRBV6-1; length: 15; CDR3: CASQGGAGMNTEAFF
D: NA; J: TRBJ2-5; V: TRBV29-1; length: 11; CDR3: CSVDPDGTQYF
D: NA; J: TRBJ1-3; V: TRBV9; length: 17; CDR3: CASSGPRDRSSGNTIYF
D: TRBD2; J: TRBJ2-1; V: TRBV5-1; length: 19; CDR3: CASSRSGTSGGRVYNEQFF
D: NA; J: TRBJ2-1; V: TRBV7-9; length: 14; CDR3: CASSLGGPLDEQFF
D: NA; J: TRBJ2-3; V: TRBV2; length: 15; CDR3: CARGAGSGASDTQYF
D: NA; J: TRBJ2-3; V: TRBV6-1; length: 16; CDR3: CASSERITGPEDTQYF
D: NA; J: TRBJ2-2; V: TRBV7-2; length: 13; CDR3: CASSLSSERELFF
D: TRBD1; J: TRBJ1-2; V: TRBV18; length: 11; CDR3: CAGSPGQGYTF